This paragraph reports one T cell receptor (beta chain). Some clones are missing from TCRdb's copy, which holds only in-frame ones; the method was immunoSEQ multiplex PCR. The sample yields tens of thousands of clones, 79% seen once. The CDR3 runs 16 residues. V was pared by 0 bases and J by 0 bases, with 12 bases between. Germline CDR1 SGDLS, CDR2 YYNGEE. The data belong to a study of neoadjuvant anti-PD-1 for oral cavity cancer. The origin of this receptor is a person aged 40-85 years with oral cavity squamous cell carcinoma. The sequencing used PBMCs, collected before nivolumab (anti-PD-1) treatment. The gene calls are TRBV9 and TRBJ1-1; TRBD1 is a possible D gene (6 bases). CDR3 DNA sequence: TGTGCCAGCAGCGTAGTACCAGGGGATATGAACACTGAAGCTTTCTTT. Translation gives CASSVVPGDMNTEAFF.